This is a list of T cell receptor beta chains from one sample in a study of T cells expressing NK-cell markers. TCRdb reprocessed the 5' RACE reads, with one entry per CDR3 protein and no DNA. The sample features 440,000 or so distinct CDR3 sequences, with about 7.3% in its top ten. The sample consisted of blood T cells: a sorted CD56 or NKG2C T cell subset, CD4+ or CD8+ T cells, or bulk PBMC T cells (not recorded which). These receptors originate from a woman between 18 and 69 years old in good health. Both conserved end residues are part of each CDR3.

j_call | cdr3_length | v_call | cdr3_aa
TRBJ1-5 | 15 | TRBV7-2 | CASSPERVSNQPQHF
TRBJ2-2 | 14 | TRBV27 | CASSWTPQTGELFF
TRBJ1-2 | 12 | TRBV3-1 | CASAQGGHGYTF
TRBJ2-2 | 15 | TRBV20-1 | CSARDLRANTGELFF
TRBJ2-3 | 18 | TRBV5-1 | CASSSPGLAGLFSDTQYF
TRBJ2-1 | 15 | TRBV3-1 | CASSPWTSRNNEQFF
TRBJ1-4 | 15 | TRBV12-3/TRBV12-4 | CASTEQGATNEKLFF
TRBJ1-4 | 12 | TRBV29-1 | CSVSSTNEKLFF
TRBJ2-3 | 15 | TRBV6-5 | CASSFLSGVPDTQYF
TRBJ2-3 | 13 | TRBV30 | CAWNGVREDTQYF
TRBJ2-6 | 17 | TRBV11-2 | CASSSGSHHSGANVLTF
TRBJ2-5 | 15 | TRBV10-3 | CAISPGTGVFETQYF
TRBJ2-7 | 18 | TRBV20-1 | CSARDVGLAGGLGYEQYF
TRBJ1-2 | 12 | TRBV18 | CASSPDAAGYTF
TRBJ1-2 | 15 | TRBV12-3/TRBV12-4 | CASIDQGTLNYGYTF
TRBJ1-2 | 14 | TRBV7-8 | CASSVGPDVYGYTF
TRBJ1-2 | 16 | TRBV5-1 | CASSLDQGGTYHGYTF
TRBJ2-7 | 13 | TRBV30 | CAGEGVVPGEQYF
TRBJ1-1 | 15 | TRBV20-1 | CSATGTGGPGTEAFF
TRBJ2-2 | 14 | TRBV7-8 | CASSLVVATGELFF
TRBJ2-7 | 14 | TRBV7-2 | CASSLLWTRDEQYF
TRBJ2-1 | 14 | TRBV20-1 | CSASGGSSYNEQFF
TRBJ2-1 | 16 | TRBV12-3/TRBV12-4 | CASSFFRSAGYDEQFF
TRBJ2-7 | 15 | TRBV18 | CASSPISGGTYEQYF
TRBJ2-7 | 15 | TRBV29-1 | CSVTPRGHGNYEQYF
TRBJ1-2 | 13 | TRBV29-1 | CSVEVGAGYGYTF
TRBJ2-1 | 15 | TRBV7-8 | CASSLFASKVGEQFF
TRBJ1-5 | 12 | TRBV20-1 | CSARQKNQPQHF
TRBJ2-1 | 13 | TRBV5-5 | CASSVTGYNEQFF
TRBJ1-2 | 13 | TRBV12-3/TRBV12-4 | CASSLEQGGSYTF
TRBJ1-1 | 15 | TRBV11-2 | CASSLTGQRNTEAFF
TRBJ1-3 | 14 | TRBV28 | CASSLGVYGNTIYF
TRBJ1-1 | 12 | TRBV20-1 | CSAPDRVTEAFF
TRBJ2-2 | 17 | TRBV5-1 | CASSPRGGGPNTGELFF
TRBJ1-3 | 14 | TRBV7-2 | CASSTDRRGNTIYF
TRBJ2-3 | 14 | TRBV15 | CATSRPAEADTQYF
TRBJ2-6 | 15 | TRBV20-1 | CSAMGQPPGANVLTF
TRBJ1-5 | 13 | TRBV7-9 | CASSYYGDQPQHF
TRBJ2-7 | 13 | TRBV14 | CASSQDQGGRQYF
TRBJ2-2 | 15 | TRBV18 | CASSPEHPNTGELFF
TRBJ2-1 | 12 | TRBV7-2 | CAGRSPDGEQFF
TRBJ2-6 | 16 | TRBV5-1 | CASSSQRGPGANVLTF
TRBJ2-2 | 11 | TRBV29-1 | CSGWGTGELFF
TRBJ2-2 | 14 | TRBV4-1 | CASSQPVGPGELFF
TRBJ2-7 | 18 | TRBV11-2 | CASSPGWLVGGRAYEQYF
TRBJ2-7 | 11 | TRBV4-2 | CASSQHYEQYF
TRBJ2-7 | 16 | TRBV9 | CASSAHGTGMPDEQYF
TRBJ2-1 | 14 | TRBV5-4 | CASSLLSEGNEQFF
TRBJ2-4 | 14 | TRBV7-2 | CASSLDLAENIQYF
TRBJ1-1 | 13 | TRBV7-3 | CASSLGRELEAFF
TRBJ2-1 | 16 | TRBV4-3 | CASSPRPGPTYNEQFF